The clone carrying this T cell receptor (beta chain) came up a few times. The antigen is undetermined. Depths of 1 in 200,000 to 1 in 1 million T cells were the sequencing target. Using immunoSEQ multiplex PCR, the repertoire was profiled, and TCRdb retains in-frame clones only, with some absent. Of fewer than 150,000 clones in the sample, less than 90% were seen once. This record comes from a study of cytotoxic CD8 clonotypes in ibrutinib-treated CLL. About the research overall: A mean of roughly 260,000 productive templates and tens of thousands of productive rearrangements was obtained per sample. General study findings and limits: Baseline clonality was higher than in age-matched healthy donors and moved in step with circulating CD8+ T-cell counts. Under therapy, public clonotypes either contracted or stayed stable, and they were uncommon.

The TCR sequence derives from a human donor with chronic lymphocytic leukemia. The sequencing used PBMCs, collected after 24 months of ibrutinib treatment.

CDR3 region: CASSMHRGEQYF. CDR3 bases: TGTGCCAGTAGTATGCACCGGGGCGAGCAGTACTTC. J is TRBJ2-7 and V is TRBV19, with a weak D call TRBD2 (5 bases). Trimming took off 3 bases at V and 6 bases at J, with 9 bases between the two ends. The germline V gene has CDR1 LNHDA and CDR2 SQIVND (reference sequence). CDR3 length: 12 residues.